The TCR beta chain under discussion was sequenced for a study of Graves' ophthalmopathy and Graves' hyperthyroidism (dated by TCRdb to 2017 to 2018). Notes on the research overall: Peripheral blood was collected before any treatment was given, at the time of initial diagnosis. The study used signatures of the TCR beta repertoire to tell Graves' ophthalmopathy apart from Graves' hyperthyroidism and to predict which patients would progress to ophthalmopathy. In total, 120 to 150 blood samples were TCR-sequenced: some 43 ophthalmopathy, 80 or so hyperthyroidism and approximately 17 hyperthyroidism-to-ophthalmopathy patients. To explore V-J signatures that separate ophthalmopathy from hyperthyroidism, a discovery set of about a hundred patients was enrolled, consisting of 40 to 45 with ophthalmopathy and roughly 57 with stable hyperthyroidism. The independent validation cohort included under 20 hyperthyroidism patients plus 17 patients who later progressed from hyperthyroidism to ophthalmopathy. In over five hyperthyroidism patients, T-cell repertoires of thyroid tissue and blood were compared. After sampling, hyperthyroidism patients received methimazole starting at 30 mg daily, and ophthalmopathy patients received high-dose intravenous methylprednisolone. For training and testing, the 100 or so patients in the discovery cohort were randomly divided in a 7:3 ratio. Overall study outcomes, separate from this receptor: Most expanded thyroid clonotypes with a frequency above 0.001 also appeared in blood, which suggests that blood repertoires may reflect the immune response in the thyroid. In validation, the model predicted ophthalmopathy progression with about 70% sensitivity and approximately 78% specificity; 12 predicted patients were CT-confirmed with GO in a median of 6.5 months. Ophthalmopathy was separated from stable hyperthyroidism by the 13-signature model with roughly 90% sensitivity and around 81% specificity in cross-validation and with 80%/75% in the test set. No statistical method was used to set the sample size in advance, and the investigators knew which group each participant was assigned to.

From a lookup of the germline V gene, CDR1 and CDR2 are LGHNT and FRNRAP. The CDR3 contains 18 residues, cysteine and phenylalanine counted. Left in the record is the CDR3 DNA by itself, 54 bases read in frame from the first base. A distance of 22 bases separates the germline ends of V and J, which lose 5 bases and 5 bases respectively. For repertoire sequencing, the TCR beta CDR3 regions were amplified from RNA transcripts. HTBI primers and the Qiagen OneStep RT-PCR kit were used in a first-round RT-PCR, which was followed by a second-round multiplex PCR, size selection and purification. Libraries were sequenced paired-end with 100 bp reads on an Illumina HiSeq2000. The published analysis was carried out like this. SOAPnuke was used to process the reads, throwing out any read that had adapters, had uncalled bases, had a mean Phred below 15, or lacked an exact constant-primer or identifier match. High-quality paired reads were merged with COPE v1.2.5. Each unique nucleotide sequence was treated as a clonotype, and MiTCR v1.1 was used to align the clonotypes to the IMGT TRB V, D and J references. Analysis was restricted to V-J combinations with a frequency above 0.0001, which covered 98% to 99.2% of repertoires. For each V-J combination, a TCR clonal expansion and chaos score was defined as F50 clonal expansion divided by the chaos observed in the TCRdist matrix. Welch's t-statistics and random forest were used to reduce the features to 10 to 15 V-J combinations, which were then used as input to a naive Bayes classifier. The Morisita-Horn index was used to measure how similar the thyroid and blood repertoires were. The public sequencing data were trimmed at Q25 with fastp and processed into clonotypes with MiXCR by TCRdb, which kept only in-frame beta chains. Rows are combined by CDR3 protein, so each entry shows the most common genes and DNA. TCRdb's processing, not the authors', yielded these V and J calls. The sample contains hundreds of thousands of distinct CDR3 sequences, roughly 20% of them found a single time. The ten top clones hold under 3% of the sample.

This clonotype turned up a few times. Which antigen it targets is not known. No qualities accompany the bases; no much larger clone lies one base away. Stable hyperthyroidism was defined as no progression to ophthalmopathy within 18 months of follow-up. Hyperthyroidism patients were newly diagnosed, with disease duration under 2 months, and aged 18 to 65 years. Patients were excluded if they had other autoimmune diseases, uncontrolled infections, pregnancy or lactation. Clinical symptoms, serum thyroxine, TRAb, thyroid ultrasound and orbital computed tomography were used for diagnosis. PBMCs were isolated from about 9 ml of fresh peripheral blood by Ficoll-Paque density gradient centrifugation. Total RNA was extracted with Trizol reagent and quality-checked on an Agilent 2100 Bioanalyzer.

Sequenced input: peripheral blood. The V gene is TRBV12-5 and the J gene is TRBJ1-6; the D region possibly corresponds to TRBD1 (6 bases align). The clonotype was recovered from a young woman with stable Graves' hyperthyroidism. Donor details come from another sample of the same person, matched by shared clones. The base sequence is TGTGCTAGTGGTCACCTAACCGAGCCGGACAGCGATAATTCACCCCTCCACTTT. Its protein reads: CASGHLTEPDSDNSPLHF.